The present TCR beta chain was sequenced within a study of cytomegalovirus exposure and HLA in healthy donors. 13 Jbeta primers and 60 Vbeta primers were used for the PCR. The protocol was immunoSEQ multiplex PCR, while the TCRdb copy is restricted to in-frame clones and leaves out a portion. The sample comprises about 170,000 clones, approximately 85% of which are singletons, and 4.5% to 5.5% rests with the top ten. The CDR3 covers 14 residues. V was clipped by 6 bases and J by 4 bases, with 12 bases between them. CDR1 MNHEY and CDR2 SVGAGI come from the germline V gene. The sequencing input was PBMCs. The TCR comes from a girl aged 5 to 17 in good health and CMV-seropositive. The rearrangement uses TRBV6-5 and TRBJ1-4; maybe TRBD1 (5 bases). DNA of the CDR3: TGTGCCAGCAGCCCACAGGCGATTAATGAAAAACTGTTTTTT. Protein: CASSPQAINEKLFF.